This TCR beta chain comes out of a study of blood T cell repertoires in COVID-19. Overall study: There were acute and convalescent COVID-19 samples, and they came from the United States, Italy and Spain. Sources were T cells, B-cell-depleted T cells, or PBMCs; the material itself was cDNA or gDNA.

As handled by the study authors: By means of reference gene primer amplification, nucleated cell counts were estimated. Libraries were prepared by immunoSEQ multiplex PCR; TCRdb keeps only in-frame clonotypes and omits some of them. V and J calls and clone size are given by that table; D and trimming were obtained from the DNA. The sample has approximately 110,000 clones, 86% seen once. Germline V gives CDR1 SGHRS, CDR2 YFSETQ. The CDR3 has 19 amino acids. V lost 4 bases and J lost 7; bases outside the gene matches: 18. The chain has TRBV5-1 and TRBJ2-3; TRBD2 matches 13 bases. This receptor was identified in a human donor in a cohort sampled during active COVID-19. Source material: peripheral blood. CDR3 in amino acids: CASSPGLAGVLGHTNTQYF. As DNA, the CDR3 is TGCGCCAGCAGCCCCGGACTAGCGGGAGTGTTGGGACACACGAATACGCAGTATTTT.